The 12 T cell receptor beta chains given below trace back to one sample, sequenced in a study of T-cell memory formation after mild COVID-19. TCRdb reanalysed the 5' RACE reads using MiXCR and keeps one entry per CDR3 protein. The sample holds roughly 410,000 distinct CDR3 sequences; 20% to 25% are singletons and the top ten take around 8.1%. Sequencing was performed on PBMCs or a T cell subset sorted from them (not recorded which). These receptors were collected from an adult woman who had mild COVID-19 (a few samples of this study predate the infection). Cell type and time point are not known.

This clonotype was detected a few times. The V gene is TRBV11-3, the J gene TRBJ2-3; 11 bases map to TRBD2. Per germline, CDR1 SGHNT and CDR2 YENEEA. J was trimmed by 5 bases and V by 0 bases; bases with no gene match: 7. This CDR3 region has 17 residues. The CDR3 nucleotides read TGTGCCAGCAGCTTAGATACTAGCGGGAGTTGGGAAGATACGCAGTATTTT. Its protein is CASSLDTSGSWEDTQYF.

This clonotype showed up just a few times. V gene TRBV12-3 or TRBV12-4 combines with J gene TRBJ1-5; D remains ambiguous. Trimming shortened V by 3 bases and J by 1 base, and 7 bases separated the two germline ends. CDR3 length: 14 amino acids. CDR3 coding DNA: TGTGCCAGCAGTTTCGGGAGAAGCAATCAGCCCCAGCATTTT. Protein sequence: CASSFGRSNQPQHF.

This clonotype was seen a few times. The chain joins TRBV5-1 to TRBJ1-1; D gene ambiguous. The CDR3 is made up of 12 amino acids. With 5 bases removed from V and 10 bases from J, the gap between germline ends came to 15 bases. Germline-derived CDR1 and CDR2 are SGHRS and YFSETQ. The CDR3 region is CASRGDASRAFF. In nucleotides, the CDR3 is TGCGCCAGCAGGGGAGACGCCAGTCGAGCTTTCTTT.

This clonotype was recorded once. The gene calls are TRBV5-5 and TRBJ2-3; possible D gene TRBD2, 6 bases. V was shortened by 8 bases and J by 4 bases, with 11 bases between the two germline ends. The germline V gene has CDR1 SGHKS and CDR2 YYEKEE (reference sequence). This CDR3 region has 12 residues. The CDR3 here is CASTWGADTQYF. CDR3 nucleotides: TGTGCCAGTACTTGGGGGGCAGATACGCAGTATTTT.

The chain combines TRBV7-9 with TRBJ2-5, with D unresolved. The V end was cut by 10 bases, the J end by 1 base, with 16 bases between. Germline values: CDR1 SEHNR, CDR2 FQNEAQ (reference sequence). This CDR3 is 14 amino acids long. The DNA of the CDR3 is TGTGCCACCCAAACCCCCCTCCCCCAAGAGACCCAGTACTTC. Amino acid sequence: CATQTPLPQETQYF.

The V and J genes are TRBV7-3 and TRBJ1-1; 7 bases fit TRBD1. Trimming cost V 4 bases and J 8 bases; bases outside gene matches: 7. The CDR3 extends over 13 amino acids. Germline V gene lookup returns CDR1 SGHTA and CDR2 FQGTGA. The CDR3 region has the DNA TGTGCCAGCAGCTCGCGGACAGGAGTAGAAGCTTTCTTT. Residues: CASSSRTGVEAFF. Full variable domain (rest looked up from reference TRBV7-3 and TRBJ1-1): GAGVSQTPSNKVTEKGKYVELRCDPISGHTALYWYRQSLGQGPEFLIYFQGTGAADDSGLPNDRFFAVRPEGSVSTLKIQRTERGDSAVYLCASSSRTGVEAFFGQGTRLTVV.

The J gene is TRBJ2-7, the V gene TRBV6-5; D is perhaps TRBD2 (6 bases). The CDR3 extends over 15 amino acids. Germline CDR1 is MNHEY and CDR2 is SVGAGI. Between the trimmed V and J ends, which lost 2 bases and 5 bases, there was a span of 16 bases. The CDR3, as DNA: TGTGCCAGCAGTTACAACCCCCCGCCGGGAGACGAGCAGTACTTC. Amino acid sequence: CASSYNPPPGDEQYF.

This clonotype was observed a few times. The genes are TRBV7-6 and TRBJ2-7, with unresolved D. Germline V gene lookup returns CDR1 SGHVS and CDR2 FNYEAQ. Deletions cut 0 bases from V and 4 bases from J, with 10 bases between. CDR3 size: 14 residues. CDR3 DNA sequence: TGTGCCAGCAGCTTAGCGCCAGTTGGGTACGAGCAGTACTTC. It specifies CASSLAPVGYEQYF.

This chain joins TRBV7-3 and TRBJ2-1; possible D gene TRBD2, 7 bases. This CDR3 comprises 13 residues. Trimming removed 3 bases from V and 9 bases from J, with 12 bases in between. Germline lookup yields CDR1 SGHTA and CDR2 FQGTGA. CDR3 amino acids: CASSFGGLGEQFF. The CDR3 coding sequence is TGTGCCAGCAGCTTCGGGGGGCTGGGTGAGCAGTTCTTC.

The chain recombines TRBV9 with TRBJ2-5, with 7 bases aligning to TRBD2. The CDR3 runs to 14 residues. Germline V gives CDR1 SGDLS, CDR2 YYNGEE. Trimming took 4 bases from V and 4 from J; bases not matched to a gene: 7. CDR3 DNA sequence: TGTGCCAGCAGCAAGGCCGGCGGGGGAGAGACCCAGTACTTC. Translation gives CASSKAGGGETQYF. Based on the CDR3 plus reference TRBV9 and TRBJ2-5, the full variable domain is DSGVTQTPKHLITATGQRVTLRCSPRSGDLSVYWYQQSLDQGLQFLIQYYNGEERAKGNILERFSAQQFPDLHSELNLSSLELGDSALYFCASSKAGGGETQYFGPGTRLLVL.

This clonotype appeared a few times. The chain has TRBV20-1 and TRBJ1-1; D not certain. The CDR3 is made up of 12 amino acids. V shed 3 bases and J shed 11 bases, with 16 bases lying between them. The V gene's germline CDR1 is DFQATT and CDR2 SNEGSKA (reference sequence). Written as DNA, the CDR3 is TGCAGTGCTAGGAGAGAACAAGGAGAGGCTTTCTTT. As protein: CSARREQGEAFF.

V is TRBV6-5 and J is TRBJ2-6; D is uncertain. V was pared by 6 bases and J by 8 bases, with 5 bases between. Germline V gives CDR1 MNHEY, CDR2 SVGAGI. The CDR3 is 11 amino acids. CDR3 region: CASRGPNVLTF. CDR3 nucleotides: TGTGCCAGCAGAGGGCCCAACGTCCTGACTTTC.